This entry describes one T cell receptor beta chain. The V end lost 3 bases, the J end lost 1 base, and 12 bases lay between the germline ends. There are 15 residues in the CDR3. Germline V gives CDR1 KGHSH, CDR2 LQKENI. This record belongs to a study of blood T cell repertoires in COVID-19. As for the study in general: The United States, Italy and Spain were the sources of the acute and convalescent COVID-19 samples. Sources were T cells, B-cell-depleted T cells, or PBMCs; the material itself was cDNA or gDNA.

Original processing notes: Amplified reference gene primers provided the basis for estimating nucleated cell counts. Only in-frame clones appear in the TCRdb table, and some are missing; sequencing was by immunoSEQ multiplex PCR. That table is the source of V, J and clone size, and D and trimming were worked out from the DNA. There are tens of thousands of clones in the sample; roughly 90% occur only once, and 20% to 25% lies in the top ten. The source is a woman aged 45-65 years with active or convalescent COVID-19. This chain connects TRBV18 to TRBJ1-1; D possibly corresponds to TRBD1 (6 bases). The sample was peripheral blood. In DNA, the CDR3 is TGTGCCAGCTCACCGCAAACGACAGGGAACACTGAAGCTTTCTTT. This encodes CASSPQTTGNTEAFF.